What follows are 21 T cell receptor beta chains derived from one specimen sequenced in a study of tumor-infiltrating lymphocytes in primary liver carcinoma. Total RNA (approximately 0.5 ug) served as template for TCR beta cDNA synthesis primed by a constant-region primer. Construction of TCR beta libraries relied on three successive nested multiplex PCR rounds employing slightly modified ARM-PCR. Use of TRBV1-TRBV30 forward primers with a C-beta reverse primer characterized the first two PCR rounds, which lasted approximately 11 cycles each. TCRdb re-called the multiplex PCR reads with MiXCR, one entry per CDR3 protein. The sample carries about 200,000 distinct CDR3 sequences, 65% recorded once. In addition to blood RNA drawn from unsorted whole blood, germline DNA was extracted. Sequences were obtained from peripheral blood. These receptors came from a woman aged 55 to 70 with primary liver carcinoma and hepatitis B virus infection.

This clonotype appeared a few times. Lacking the conserved final phenylalanine or tryptophan, this CDR3 likely reflects a read error. The chain uses TRBV11-2 and TRBJ2-1; maybe TRBD1 (6 bases). Trimming took off 3 bases at V and 10 bases at J, with 7 bases between the two ends. The CDR3 extends over 11 amino acids. Germline V gives CDR1 SGHAT, CDR2 FQNNGV. DNA for the CDR3: TGTGCCAGCAGCTTTGACAGGGAGCAGTTCGTC. It encodes CASSFDREQFV.

With respect to this clonotype: The junction and the germline gene differ at one end; a read error may be behind it. The chain couples TRBV11-1 to TRBJ1-2; D perhaps matches TRBD1 (5 bases). The CDR3 contains 14 residues. Germline-derived CDR1 and CDR2 are SGHAT and FQDESV (reference sequence). Here the CDR3 DNA reads TGTGCCAGCAGACCCAGGGACTCCTACCATGGTTACACCTTC. Translation gives CASRPRDSYHGYTF.

This clonotype was seen repeatedly, ten times or more. CDR3 nucleotide sequence: TGTGCCAGCAGCCTATCGAACAATCAGCCCCAGCATTTT. Translation: CASSLSNNQPQHF. V gene TRBV11-2 combines with J gene TRBJ1-5; D is unclear. This CDR3 has 13 amino acids. Germline loops: CDR1 SGHAT, CDR2 FQNNGV. The germline V and J ends were trimmed by 5 bases and 3 bases, with 8 bases remaining between them.

Worth noting for this clonotype: With a much larger clone just one base away, this may be a read error. The chain links TRBV5-1 to TRBJ2-7; D is unclear. Germline values: CDR1 SGHRS, CDR2 YFSETQ. CDR3 length equals 14 residues. Trimming shortened V by 1 base and J by 6 bases, and 14 bases separated the two germline ends. DNA of the CDR3: TGCGCCAGCAGCTTGATCGCCTCTGCGCGCGAGCAGTACTTC. Its protein is CASSLIASAREQYF.

This clonotype was seen only a few times. This may arise from a read error, as a much more abundant clone is one base away. This chain links TRBV6-5 with TRBJ1-3; D perhaps matches TRBD1 (5 bases). The CDR3 loop spans 14 amino acids. V shed 6 bases and J shed 3 bases, with 12 bases lying between them. Germline values: CDR1 MNHEY, CDR2 SVGAGI. CDR3 amino acids: CASRADRCGNTIYF. In DNA, the CDR3 is TGTGCCAGCAGAGCAGACAGATGTGGAAACACCATATATTTT.

About this clonotype: Being one base from a much bigger clone, this may be a read error. This rearrangement joins TRBV10-3 to TRBJ1-1; tentative D call: TRBD1 (5 bases). The CDR3 totals 14 residues. CDR1 is ENHRY and CDR2 is SYGVKD in the germline V gene. CDR3: CAISRDSRQTEVFF. Written as DNA, the CDR3 is TGTGCCATCAGTCGGGACTCGCGACAAACTGAAGTTTTCTTT.

The genes are TRBV11-3 and TRBJ2-5, with 10 bases matching TRBD1. In germline, CDR1 is SGHNT, CDR2 YENEEA. This CDR3 spans 14 amino acids. The CDR3 DNA reads TGTGACTGCAGCCGAGACAGGGGGCGAGAGACCCAGTACTTC. Translated: CDCSRDRGRETQYF.

J is TRBJ2-7 and V is TRBV7-9, with 7 bases matching TRBD1. The CDR3 has 14 amino acids. CDR1 and CDR2 from the germline V gene are SEHNR and FQNEAQ (reference sequence). V gave up 4 bases and J gave up 3 bases; unmatched junction bases: 6. Here the CDR3 reads CASSSRQGYYEQYF. The DNA for the CDR3 is TGTGCCAGCAGCTCCAGACAGGGATACTACGAGCAGTACTTC.

About this clonotype: The CDR3 does not end in the conserved phenylalanine or tryptophan, so this is likely a read error. V usage is TRBV11-2 and J usage is TRBJ2-5; TRBD2 aligns across 10 bases. This CDR3 has 16 residues. CDR1 and CDR2 (germline): SGHAT, FQNNGV. With 5 bases clipped from V and 7 bases from J, the junction kept 13 bases outside the gene matches. CDR3 sequence reads: CASSARLAGVGRTQYI. CDR3 coding DNA: TGTGCCAGCAGCGCCCGGCTAGCGGGAGTTGGTAGGACCCAGTACATC.

This clonotype has just a few counts. CDR3 loop: CASSLAGGPFDYEQYF. The CDR3 DNA sequence: TGTGCCAGCAGCTTAGCAGGGGGCCCCTTTGACTACGAGCAGTACTTC. The chain couples TRBV11-2 to TRBJ2-7; 8 positions agree with TRBD1. This CDR3 contains 16 residues. CDR1 and CDR2 (germline): SGHAT, FQNNGV. The V segment lost 1 base and the J segment 3 bases; nucleotides outside the gene matches: 8. Complete variable domain (other parts from reference TRBV11-2 and TRBJ2-7): EAGVAQSPRYKIIEKRQSVAFWCNPISGHATLYWYQQILGQGPKLLIQFQNNGVVDDSQLPKDRFSAERLKGVDSTLKIQPAKLEDSAVYLCASSLAGGPFDYEQYFGPGTRLTVT.

V usage is TRBV5-6 and J usage is TRBJ2-1; D unresolved. CDR1 is SGHDT and CDR2 is YYEEEE in the germline V gene. This CDR3 has 12 residues. V lost 0 bases to trimming and J lost 7 bases, with 5 bases between them. The CDR3 nucleotides read TGTGCCAGCAGCTTGGCGGCAAATGAGCAGTTCTTC. Protein sequence: CASSLAANEQFF.

The rearrangement joins TRBV6-2 or TRBV6-3 to TRBJ2-7, with D unresolved. This CDR3 spans 13 amino acids. Germline V CDR1 and CDR2: MNHEY, SVGEGT. V was trimmed by 1 base and J by 6 bases, leaving 10 bases between them. The CDR3 protein is CASSYFPVGEQYF. The CDR3 DNA is TGTGCCAGCAGTTACTTTCCAGTCGGCGAGCAGTACTTC.

This chain joins TRBV28 and TRBJ2-3; possible D gene TRBD2, 5 bases. The V end lost 7 bases, the J end lost 0 bases, and 14 bases lay between the germline ends. The CDR3 consists of 15 residues. CDR1 is MDHEN, CDR2 SYDVKM, per germline. The CDR3 nucleotides read TGTGCCAGCACCCCAGTGGGAGCTAGCACAGATACGCAGTATTTT. It translates to CASTPVGASTDTQYF.

A word on this clonotype: Given a much more abundant clone one base away, this may be a read error. This chain uses TRBV4-1 with TRBJ1-6; no clear D. In germline, CDR1 is MGHRA, CDR2 YSYEKL. The CDR3 runs 18 residues. The CDR3 bases are TGCGCCAGCAACCAAGATACCGGGTCGGGCTCCTATAATTCACCCCTCCACTTT. Amino acids: CASNQDTGSGSYNSPLHF.

The V call is TRBV28, the J call TRBJ2-7; D remains unclear. Per the germline V gene, CDR1 is MDHEN and CDR2 is SYDVKM. There are 13 residues in the CDR3. Deletions cut 7 bases from V and 10 bases from J, with 20 bases between. As DNA, the CDR3 is TGTGCCAGCACCCCTTCGCCCCCCAGGCCCCAGTACTTC. Encoded protein: CASTPSPPRPQYF.

This clonotype was seen more than once but under ten times. A much larger clonotype is one base distant, so this may be a read error. This chain links TRBV29-1 with TRBJ2-7; D uncertain. This CDR3 region has 8 residues. Germline assignment: CDR1 SQVTM and CDR2 ANQGSEA. The CDR3 spells CSADEFSF. In DNA, the CDR3 is TGCAGCGCTGATGAGTTCTCCTTC.

The sample holds a few counts of this clonotype. At one of its ends the junction is not consistent with the germline gene, which may arise from a read error. The chain carries TRBV6-5 and TRBJ2-2; TRBD2 matches at 10 bases. The CDR3 is 14 residues long. In germline, CDR1 is MNHEY, CDR2 SVGAGI. CDR3 sequence: CATRTSGNTGELLF. CDR3 nucleotides: TGTGCCACTCGGACTAGCGGAAACACCGGGGAGCTGCTTTTT.

With respect to this clonotype: At one end the junction does not follow the germline gene, possibly because of a read error. This chain joins TRBV11-3 and TRBJ2-1, with no clear D. The CDR3 contains 14 residues. In germline, CDR1 is SGHNT, CDR2 YENEEA. CDR3 amino acids: CASSPGSMYREQLF. For the CDR3, the DNA is TGTGCCAGCAGTCCGGGCTCGATGTATAGGGAACAGCTCTTC.

This clonotype has at least ten counts. The chain is built from TRBV12-3 or TRBV12-4 and TRBJ2-7, with a tentative D call TRBD2 (6 bases). V lost 6 bases and J 7 bases, leaving 22 bases between the germline ends. The CDR3 runs 15 residues. The CDR3 is CASRTRGTESFEQYF. CDR3 coding DNA: TGTGCCAGCAGAACCCGGGGGACTGAAAGCTTTGAGCAGTACTTC.

There are many counts of this clonotype. This sequence joins TRBV11-2 and TRBJ1-1; D not resolved. Deletions cut 2 bases from V and 1 base from J, with 8 bases between. This CDR3 has 14 amino acids. Germline V CDR1 and CDR2: SGHAT, FQNNGV. The CDR3 reads CASSLMSWNTEAFF. The CDR3 nucleotides read TGTGCCAGCAGCTTAATGTCTTGGAACACTGAAGCTTTCTTT.

A remark on this clonotype: Since a much larger clone is just one base distant, this may be a read error. V and J are TRBV6-6 and TRBJ2-7; D call uncertain. CDR1 and CDR2 (germline): MNHNY, SVGAGI (reference sequence). The length of the CDR3 is 12 residues. CDR3 nucleotides: TGTGCCAGCGGTTACTCGGGCTCCTCGCAGTACTTC. It translates to CASGYSGSSQYF.